Shown below are 17 T cell receptor beta chains from a single sample sequenced in a study of T-cell memory formation after mild COVID-19. TCRdb reanalysed the 5' RACE reads using MiXCR and keeps one entry per CDR3 protein. Counted here are about 110,000 distinct CDR3 sequences, roughly 19% occurring once; the ten biggest clones make up less than 6%. The sequenced material came from PBMCs or a T cell subset sorted from them (not recorded which). These receptors all come from a man between 18 and 35 years old who had mild COVID-19 (a few samples of this study predate the infection). Cell type and time point are not known.

This clonotype was seen a few times. The chain uses TRBV12-3 or TRBV12-4 and TRBJ2-4; possibly TRBD2 for D (5 bases). This CDR3 spans 14 amino acids. Trimming shortened V by 5 bases and J by 4 bases, and 12 bases separated the two germline ends. The CDR3 protein is CASSRTGMKNIQYF. In DNA, the CDR3 is TGTGCCAGCAGTCGCACCGGGATGAAAAACATTCAGTACTTC.

The chain recombines TRBV10-3 with TRBJ2-7, with TRBD1 matching over 9 bases. Losses at the gene ends were 7 bases for V and 3 bases for J; bases not matched to a gene: 7. This CDR3 is 14 amino acids long. CDR1 is ENHRY, CDR2 SYGVKD, per germline. CDR3 residues: CAIMAGTGFYEQYF. The CDR3, as DNA: TGTGCCATCATGGCGGGGACAGGGTTCTACGAGCAGTACTTC.

The genes are TRBV5-1 and TRBJ2-7; no reliable D call. This CDR3 contains 13 residues. The V and J ends lost 4 bases and 5 bases respectively, with 13 bases between them. Germline V gene lookup returns CDR1 SGHRS and CDR2 YFSETQ. The CDR3 nucleotides are TGCGCCAGCAGCCCCGTGGGCCTCAACGAGCAGTACTTC. Its translation: CASSPVGLNEQYF.

This clonotype was observed a few times. The V and J genes are TRBV18 and TRBJ2-4; tentative D call: TRBD1 (6 bases). CDR1 is KGHSH, CDR2 LQKENI, per germline. This CDR3 has 15 residues. V lost 6 bases, J lost 7 bases, and 19 bases lay in between. CDR3 residues: CASSPTTGGGNIQYF. For the CDR3, the DNA is TGTGCCAGCTCCCCGACGACAGGTGGGGGTAACATTCAGTACTTC.

The chain couples TRBV3-1 to TRBJ1-5, with no clear D. V lost 0 bases and J 6 bases, leaving 6 bases between the germline ends. This CDR3 contains 13 residues. CDR1 and CDR2 (germline): LGHDT, YNNKEL (reference sequence). The CDR3 loop is CASSQDLSQPQHF. The DNA for the CDR3 is TGTGCCAGCAGCCAAGACTTGTCTCAGCCCCAGCATTTT.

The rearrangement uses TRBV5-1 and TRBJ2-5; D remains unclear. With 2 bases removed from V and 3 bases from J, the gap between germline ends came to 8 bases. This CDR3 is 13 amino acids long. Germline CDR1 and CDR2: SGHRS and YFSETQ. CDR3 residues: CASSFRAEETQYF. DNA of the CDR3: TGCGCCAGCAGCTTTAGGGCTGAAGAGACCCAGTACTTC.

This clonotype was seen only a few times. The J gene is TRBJ2-5, the V gene TRBV28; D gene unclear. Deletions cut 6 bases from V and 5 bases from J, with 13 bases between. From germline, CDR1 is MDHEN and CDR2 SYDVKM. The CDR3 covers 13 residues. The CDR3: CASSPQVLETQYF. The CDR3 DNA sequence: TGTGCCAGCAGCCCCCAAGTGTTGGAGACCCAGTACTTC.

This clonotype was counted between two and nine times. The chain carries TRBV4-3 and TRBJ2-5; D remains unclear. Trimming removed 6 bases at V and 2 bases at J, with 10 bases between. The CDR3 loop spans 13 amino acids. Germline V gives CDR1 LGHNA, CDR2 YSLEER. The CDR3 region is CASSLTAQETQYF. The DNA for the CDR3 is TGCGCCAGCAGTCTAACCGCTCAAGAGACCCAGTACTTC.

This clonotype was counted only a few times. This chain connects TRBV12-3 or TRBV12-4 to TRBJ2-5; D call uncertain. The CDR3 length is 10 residues. V was pared by 5 bases and J by 8 bases, with 6 bases between. DNA for the CDR3: TGTGCCAGCAGTAGGATTACCCAGTACTTC. This sequence encodes CASSRITQYF.

This chain uses TRBV7-2 with TRBJ1-4; 12 bases fit TRBD1. The V segment lost 7 bases and the J segment 6 bases; nucleotides outside the gene matches: 9. The CDR3 has 16 amino acids. From germline, CDR1 is SGHTA and CDR2 FQGNSA. The CDR3 bases are TGTGCCAGCACCCGATCCGGGACAGGGGGCTATGAAAAACTGTTTTTT. Its protein is CASTRSGTGGYEKLFF.

The chain employs TRBV6-5 and TRBJ1-1, with 7 bases that match TRBD1. Germline CDR1 and CDR2: MNHEY and SVGAGI. V trimming: 4 bases; J trimming: 5 bases; junction bases outside the gene matches: 10. The CDR3 is 15 residues long. The CDR3 DNA follows: TGTGCCAGCAGTTTTACCGGGACAGACGGGACTGAAGCTTTCTTT. This codes for CASSFTGTDGTEAFF.

This clonotype showed up just a few times. The chain couples TRBV5-1 to TRBJ2-1; D gene ambiguous. The CDR3 consists of 12 residues. CDR1 and CDR2 (germline): SGHRS, YFSETQ. V was cut by 4 bases and J by 8 bases, with 10 bases left in between. CDR3 bases: TGCGCCAGCAGCCTTAGCAACGATGAGCAGTTCTTC. Translating it yields CASSLSNDEQFF.

The rearrangement uses TRBV7-9 and TRBJ1-5; D gene unclear. Trimming stripped 4 bases from V and 2 bases from J, with 9 bases between. This CDR3 is 14 amino acids long. From germline, CDR1 is SEHNR and CDR2 FQNEAQ (reference sequence). CDR3 sequence reads: CASSSASGNQPQHF. The CDR3 coding sequence is TGTGCCAGCAGCTCCGCGTCGGGCAATCAGCCCCAGCATTTT.

This clonotype was seen only a few times. The chain uses TRBV10-3 and TRBJ1-6; D gene uncertain. CDR3 size: 14 residues. Per germline, CDR1 ENHRY and CDR2 SYGVKD. V dropped 6 bases and J dropped 1 base, with 7 bases sitting between them. The CDR3 nucleotides are TGTGCCATCAGAGGAAATTCCTATAATTCACCCCTCCACTTT. It encodes CAIRGNSYNSPLHF.

The chain recombines TRBV15 with TRBJ2-2, with a possible D match to TRBD1 (5 bases). CDR3 size: 14 residues. Germline CDR1 is LNHNV and CDR2 is YYDKDF (reference sequence). The germline V and J ends were trimmed by 3 bases and 6 bases, with 11 bases remaining between them. The CDR3 nucleotides are TGTGCCACCAGCAGGCCGGACAATCCCGGGGAGCTGTTTTTT. As protein: CATSRPDNPGELFF.

This chain connects TRBV20-1 to TRBJ2-5, with TRBD2 matching over 10 bases. CDR3 length equals 14 residues. CDR1 is DFQATT and CDR2 is SNEGSKA in the germline V gene (reference sequence). J gave up 2 bases and V 7 bases, and 7 bases lay outside the gene matches. CDR3 bases: TGCAGTGGGATAAGCGGGGGGGCTCAAGAGACCCAGTACTTC. It specifies CSGISGGAQETQYF.

This chain links TRBV20-1 with TRBJ2-7, with TRBD1 matching 8 bases. The germline CDR1 and CDR2 sequences are DFQATT and SNEGSKA (reference sequence). The CDR3 spans 14 residues. The junction had 9 bases not matched to a gene; V was cut back by 2 bases and J by 6 bases. CDR3 DNA sequence: TGCAGTGCTAGACACCGGGACAGGTTGGGCGAGCAGTACGTC. Translating it yields CSARHRDRLGEQYV.